Below are 28 T cell receptor beta chains sequenced from a single sample in a study of cytomegalovirus exposure and HLA in healthy donors. Data came from immunoSEQ multiplex PCR; TCRdb stores just in-frame clones and leaves some out. Of under 200,000 clones in the sample, just under 90% were seen once. The specimen was PBMCs. The receptor set was obtained from a woman under 30 in good health and CMV-seropositive.

The genes are TRBV6-6 and TRBJ1-4, with D uncertain. Germline assignment: CDR1 MNHNY and CDR2 SVGAGI (reference sequence). V lost 7 bases to trimming and J lost 8 bases, with 11 bases between them. This CDR3 region has 12 residues. The CDR3, as DNA: TGTGCCAGCATGGCCCGCGGGGAAAAACTGTTTTTT. Its translation: CASMARGEKLFF.

V usage is TRBV19 and J usage is TRBJ1-1; 7 positions match TRBD1. V trimming: 9 bases; J trimming: 4 bases; junction bases outside the gene matches: 8. CDR3 length equals 13 residues. CDR1 is LNHDA, CDR2 SQIVND, per germline (reference sequence). This chain's CDR3 is CASLGGWSTEAFF. In DNA form, the CDR3 reads TGTGCCAGCCTAGGGGGCTGGAGCACTGAAGCTTTCTTT.

The V gene is TRBV15, the J gene TRBJ2-7, with 12 bases identical to TRBD2. Germline-derived CDR1 and CDR2 are LNHNV and YYDKDF (reference sequence). The ends lost 1 base at V and 7 bases at J; junction bases unmatched: 5. The CDR3 has 15 residues. The CDR3 here is CATSRGLAGGGEQYF. The CDR3 DNA is TGTGCCACCAGCAGAGGTCTAGCGGGAGGGGGGGAGCAGTACTTC. Full variable domain (remainder filled in from reference TRBV15 and TRBJ2-7): DAMVIQNPRYQVTQFGKPVTLSCSQTLNHNVMYWYQQKSSQAPKLLFHYYDKDFNNEADTPDNFQSRRPNTSFCFLDIRSPGLGDTAMYLCATSRGLAGGGEQYFGPGTRLTVT.

This clone was recorded a few times. V and J are TRBV15 and TRBJ2-3, with a tentative D call TRBD2 (6 bases). This CDR3 contains 16 residues. CDR1 and CDR2 (germline): LNHNV, YYDKDF (reference sequence). V was trimmed by 0 bases and J by 1 base, leaving 11 bases between them. The CDR3 DNA is TGTGCCACCAGCAGAGAATCGGGAGACGGCACAGATACGCAGTATTTT. Translation gives CATSRESGDGTDTQYF.

The rearrangement uses TRBV18 and TRBJ2-5; the D gene is possibly TRBD2 (5 bases). The CDR3 totals 14 residues. In germline, CDR1 is KGHSH, CDR2 LQKENI. With 3 bases removed from V and 5 bases from J, the gap between germline ends came to 13 bases. CDR3 coding DNA: TGTGCCAGCTCACCCGCGGGTCTCCGGGAGACCCAGTACTTC. Protein: CASSPAGLRETQYF.

The CDR3 bases are TGTGCCAGCAGTTCTCCGGGACAGGGTCTCACCGGGGAGCTGTTTTTT. Residues: CASSSPGQGLTGELFF. The chain recombines TRBV28 with TRBJ2-2, with 9 positions matching TRBD1. Germline CDR1 is MDHEN and CDR2 is SYDVKM. V dropped 4 bases and J dropped 4; count of bases not matched to a gene: 7. This CDR3 region has 16 residues.

The V gene is TRBV18, the J gene TRBJ2-2; D is perhaps TRBD2 (5 bases). Per the germline V gene, CDR1 is KGHSH and CDR2 is LQKENI. The CDR3 is 14 amino acids. V lost 1 base to trimming and J lost 3 bases, with 6 bases between them. CDR3: CASSPRSDTGELFF. Written as DNA, the CDR3 is TGTGCCAGCTCACCACGTAGCGACACCGGGGAGCTGTTTTTT.

This clone showed up just once. The chain couples TRBV7-9 to TRBJ1-1, with D possibly matching TRBD1 (6 bases). Between the trimmed V and J ends, which lost 0 bases and 0 bases, there was a span of 17 bases. Germline CDR1 and CDR2: SEHNR and FQNEAQ (reference sequence). This CDR3 comprises 18 residues. The CDR3 is CASSLAAQTGPMNTEAFF. DNA of the CDR3: TGTGCCAGCAGCTTAGCCGCGCAGACAGGCCCGATGAACACTGAAGCTTTCTTT.

This chain links TRBV29-1 with TRBJ2-5; TRBD2 might be the D (5 bases). The CDR3 contains 12 residues. Germline CDR1 and CDR2: SQVTM and ANQGSEA. V lost 4 bases and J lost 5, with 11 bases in between. This CDR3 is CSVGSEAETQYF. In nucleotides, the CDR3 is TGCAGCGTTGGTTCGGAGGCTGAGACCCAGTACTTC.

The V and J genes are TRBV2 and TRBJ2-1, with 7 bases fitting TRBD2. Trimming took 2 bases from V and 8 from J; bases not matched to a gene: 9. CDR1 and CDR2 from the germline V gene are SNHLY and FYNNEI. The CDR3 length is 15 residues. DNA for the CDR3: TGTGCCAGCAGTGAACTTGGACTAGAGGCAGATGAGCAGTTCTTC. Translation gives CASSELGLEADEQFF.

This clone was observed once. This chain links TRBV5-1 with TRBJ2-7; the D gene is possibly TRBD1 (6 bases). Trimming removed 0 bases from V and 3 bases from J, with 7 bases in between. The CDR3 totals 13 residues. Germline V gene lookup returns CDR1 SGHRS and CDR2 YFSETQ. The CDR3 spells CASSLDRDYEQYF. In DNA, the CDR3 is TGCGCCAGCAGCTTGGACAGGGACTACGAGCAGTACTTC.

The gene calls are TRBV19 and TRBJ2-7; 9 bases agree with TRBD1. The CDR3 extends over 16 amino acids. Germline-derived CDR1 and CDR2 are LNHDA and SQIVND (reference sequence). V lost 7 bases to trimming and J lost 2 bases; unmatched junction nucleotides: 12. The DNA for the CDR3 is TGTGCCAGTACCTCATCGGGGAGGACAGGGGCCTACGAGCAGTACTTC. Residues: CASTSSGRTGAYEQYF. Full variable domain (missing parts from reference TRBV19 and TRBJ2-7): DGGITQSPKYLFRKEGQNVTLSCEQNLNHDAMYWYRQDPGQGLRLIYYSQIVNDFQKGDIAEGYSVSREKKESFPLTVTSAQKNPTAFYLCASTSSGRTGAYEQYFGPGTRLTVT.

The chain has TRBV28 and TRBJ2-7, with TRBD1 identical over 11 bases. CDR1 and CDR2 (germline): MDHEN, SYDVKM. Germline trimming cut 3 bases from V and 4 bases from J; bases unmatched to any gene: 5. The CDR3 extends over 15 amino acids. The CDR3 coding sequence is TGTGCCAGCAGTTTTGGGACAGGGGGTTCGTACGAGCAGTACTTC. This sequence encodes CASSFGTGGSYEQYF. Combining the CDR3 with reference TRBV28 and TRBJ2-7 gives the whole variable domain DVKVTQSSRYLVKRTGEKVFLECVQDMDHENMFWYRQDPGLGLRLIYFSYDVKMKEKGDIPEGYSVSREKKERFSLILESASTNQTSMYLCASSFGTGGSYEQYFGPGTRLTVT.

A single count supports this clone. The chain combines TRBV5-4 with TRBJ2-7; TRBD2 matches at 7 bases. V lost 4 bases to trimming and J lost 0 bases; unmatched junction nucleotides: 19. The length of the CDR3 is 19 residues. CDR1 SGHNT and CDR2 YYREEE come from the germline V gene (reference sequence). For the CDR3, the DNA is TGTGCCAGCAGCCGGGGGGTGGGAAGAGGGTCAAGACCCTCCTACGAGCAGTACTTC. It codes for CASSRGVGRGSRPSYEQYF.

The chain is built from TRBV9 and TRBJ2-5; TRBD2 might be the D (5 bases). The germline V gene encodes CDR1 SGDLS and CDR2 YYNGEE. V was cut by 3 bases and J by 9 bases, with 18 bases left in between. The CDR3 consists of 14 residues. The DNA for the CDR3 is TGTGCCAGCAGCGCGTCGGGGTCCGGGGATGCCCAGTACTTC. It is translated as CASSASGSGDAQYF. The full variable domain, in which reference TRBV9 and TRBJ2-5 provide the parts outside the CDR3, is DSGVTQTPKHLITATGQRVTLRCSPRSGDLSVYWYQQSLDQGLQFLIQYYNGEERAKGNILERFSAQQFPDLHSELNLSSLELGDSALYFCASSASGSGDAQYFGPGTRLLVL.

V is TRBV29-1 and J is TRBJ2-7, with TRBD1 matching over 7 bases. The ends lost 4 bases at V and 0 bases at J; junction bases unmatched: 6. Germline loops: CDR1 SQVTM, CDR2 ANQGSEA. The CDR3 is 14 residues long. The CDR3 DNA follows: TGCAGCGTTGCTATACAGGGGCGCTCCTACGAGCAGTACTTC. Amino acid sequence: CSVAIQGRSYEQYF.

This chain connects TRBV7-2 to TRBJ1-4; 7 nucleotides agree with TRBD1. V was clipped by 1 base and J by 14 bases; unmatched bases: 10. This CDR3 comprises 14 residues. CDR1 SGHTA and CDR2 FQGNSA come from the germline V gene. The CDR3 coding sequence is TGTGCCAGCAGCTTAGACCCCACCAGGACAGGCCTGTTTTTT. Translation: CASSLDPTRTGLFF.

This chain uses TRBV21-1 with TRBJ2-7; the DNA was not compared with TRBD1, the D call given in the table. TRBV21-1 is classified as a pseudogene. The CDR3 length is 15 residues. The CDR3 region is CASSKREGACYEQYF. The CDR3, as DNA: TGTGCCAGCAGCAAAAGAGAGGGGGCCTGTTACGAGCAGTACTTC.

The rearrangement uses TRBV9 and TRBJ2-1, with 8 nucleotides matching TRBD2. Germline V lookup: CDR1 SGDLS, CDR2 YYNGEE. The CDR3 extends over 15 amino acids. The junction had 11 bases not matched to a gene; V was cut back by 3 bases and J by 9 bases. CDR3: CASSAELLAGREQFF. The CDR3, as DNA: TGTGCCAGCAGCGCCGAACTCTTAGCGGGACGTGAGCAGTTCTTC.

This rearrangement joins TRBV7-6 to TRBJ2-1; D not resolved. The CDR3 contains 13 residues. Trimming took off 5 bases at V and 2 bases at J, with 7 bases between the two ends. Germline values: CDR1 SGHVS, CDR2 FNYEAQ. CDR3 protein: CASSPRTYNEQFF. The CDR3 DNA follows: TGTGCCAGCAGCCCGCGGACCTACAATGAGCAGTTCTTC.

The rearrangement joins TRBV7-2 to TRBJ2-5; unclear D gene. The CDR3 totals 11 residues. The V gene lost 4 bases and the J gene lost 4 bases, with 4 bases spanning the gap. Germline CDR1 SGHTA, CDR2 FQGNSA. The CDR3 nucleotides are TGTGCCAGCAGCTCCAGAGAGACCCAGTACTTC. As protein: CASSSRETQYF.

The chain couples TRBV28 to TRBJ2-1; 7 positions agree with TRBD2. Unmatched junction bases numbered 11, after V lost 3 bases and J lost 6 bases. CDR1 is MDHEN and CDR2 is SYDVKM in the germline V gene. There are 16 residues in the CDR3. CDR3 residues: CASSFLGSGGSNEQFF. Written as DNA, the CDR3 is TGTGCCAGCAGTTTCCTAGGTTCTGGCGGGAGCAATGAGCAGTTCTTC.

The chain has TRBV7-2 and TRBJ1-2, with a tentative D call TRBD1 (6 bases). The CDR3 runs 13 residues. Germline CDR1 is SGHTA and CDR2 is FQGNSA. Trimming removed 1 base at V and 6 bases at J, with 9 bases between. The CDR3 DNA reads TGTGCCAGCAGCTTAGGGACAGTGGATGGCTACACCTTC. This encodes CASSLGTVDGYTF.

This clone was counted between two and nine times. The rearrangement uses TRBV6-1 and TRBJ1-2, with D possibly TRBD1 on 5 matching bases. Trimming pared 3 bases from V and 3 bases from J, leaving 8 bases between. The CDR3 is 13 residues long. In germline, CDR1 is MNHNS, CDR2 SASEGT. The CDR3 spells CASSDQGHYGYTF. The CDR3 region has the DNA TGTGCCAGCAGTGATCAGGGTCACTATGGCTACACCTTC.

The rearrangement links TRBV7-2 to TRBJ2-5; 8 bases fit TRBD1. The germline V gene encodes CDR1 SGHTA and CDR2 FQGNSA. This CDR3 spans 15 amino acids. V was clipped by 4 bases and J by 4 bases; unmatched bases: 8. The CDR3 sequence is CASSSPHRGVETQYF. CDR3 in DNA: TGTGCCAGCAGCTCCCCTCACAGGGGGGTAGAGACCCAGTACTTC.

The J gene is TRBJ2-7, the V gene TRBV27; 11 bases are shared with TRBD1. The CDR3 spans 15 residues. Germline V gene data show CDR1 as MNHEY and CDR2 as SMNVEV (reference sequence). J lost 2 bases, V lost 2 bases, and 2 bases had no gene match. The DNA for the CDR3 is TGTGCCAGCAGTTTACAGGACAGGGGGCCCTACGAGCAGTACTTC. Protein product: CASSLQDRGPYEQYF.

The chain joins TRBV25-1 to TRBJ2-3, with 10 bases fitting TRBD1. From germline, CDR1 is MGHDK and CDR2 SYGVNS. Trimming at V came to 0 bases and at J to 6 bases, leaving 6 bases not matched to a gene. The CDR3 length is 16 residues. The CDR3 DNA reads TGTGCCAGCAGTGAATACAGACAGGGGGCGGGCGATACGCAGTATTTT. As protein: CASSEYRQGAGDTQYF.

The V and J genes are TRBV5-4 and TRBJ2-5; 9 bases are shared with TRBD2. After removal of 4 bases from V and 5 bases from J, the junction contained 6 bases not matched to a gene. Germline V lookup: CDR1 SGHNT, CDR2 YYREEE (reference sequence). This CDR3 has 14 amino acids. CDR3 loop: CASSLTSGLETQYF. The CDR3 DNA follows: TGTGCCAGCAGCCTGACTAGCGGCCTGGAGACCCAGTACTTC.